This T cell receptor (beta chain) emerged from a study of Graves' ophthalmopathy and Graves' hyperthyroidism. Study-wide context: Upon initial diagnosis and before any treatment, peripheral blood was collected.

A diagnosis was made from clinical symptoms together with serum thyroxine, TRAb, thyroid ultrasound and orbital computed tomography. Notes on the study in general: Blood also carried most expanded thyroid clonotypes exceeding 0.001 frequency.

The junction had 6 bases not matched to a gene; V was cut back by 5 bases and J by 6 bases. The germline V gene encodes CDR1 MNHNS and CDR2 SASEGT. This CDR3 is built from 15 residues. This clonotype was seen at least ten times. Its specificity is not known. Investigators amplified TCR beta CDR3 regions from RNA transcripts. The first round was an RT-PCR with HTBI primers, and the second round was a multiplex PCR. TCRdb redid the calling of the multiplex PCR reads with MiXCR, one entry per CDR3 protein. Among roughly 500,000 distinct CDR3 sequences listed, approximately 15% were seen once. Input material: blood. This TCR came from a woman aged 25 to 39 with Graves' ophthalmopathy. The chain has TRBV6-1 and TRBJ2-2, with 10 nucleotides matching TRBD1. The chain's CDR3 is CASSRQGAVPGELFF. In nucleotides, the CDR3 is TGTGCCAGCAGTAGACAGGGGGCAGTACCCGGGGAGCTGTTTTTT.